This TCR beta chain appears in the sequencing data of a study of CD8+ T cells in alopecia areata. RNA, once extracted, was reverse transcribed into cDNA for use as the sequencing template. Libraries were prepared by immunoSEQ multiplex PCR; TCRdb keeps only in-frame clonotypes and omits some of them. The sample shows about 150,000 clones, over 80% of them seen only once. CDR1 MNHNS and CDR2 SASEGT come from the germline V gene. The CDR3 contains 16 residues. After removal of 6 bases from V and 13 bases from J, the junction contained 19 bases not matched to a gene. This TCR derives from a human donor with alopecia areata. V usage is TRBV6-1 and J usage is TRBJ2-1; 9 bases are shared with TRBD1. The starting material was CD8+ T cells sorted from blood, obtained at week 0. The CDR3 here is CASRERTGDRTMKQFF. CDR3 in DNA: TGTGCCAGCAGGGAACGGACAGGGGATCGTACAATGAAACAGTTCTTC.